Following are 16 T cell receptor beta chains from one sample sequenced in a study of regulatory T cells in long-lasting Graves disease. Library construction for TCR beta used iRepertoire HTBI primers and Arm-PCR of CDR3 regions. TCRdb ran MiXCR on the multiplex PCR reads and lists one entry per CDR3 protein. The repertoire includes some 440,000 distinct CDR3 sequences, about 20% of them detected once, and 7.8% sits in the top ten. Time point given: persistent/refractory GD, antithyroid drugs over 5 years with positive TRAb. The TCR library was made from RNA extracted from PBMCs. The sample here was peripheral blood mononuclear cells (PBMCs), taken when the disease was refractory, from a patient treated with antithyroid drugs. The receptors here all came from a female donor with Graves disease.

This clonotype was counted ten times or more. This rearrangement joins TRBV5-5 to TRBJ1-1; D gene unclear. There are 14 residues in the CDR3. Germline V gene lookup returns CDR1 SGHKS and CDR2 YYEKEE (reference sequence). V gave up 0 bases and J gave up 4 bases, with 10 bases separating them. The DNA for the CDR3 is TGTGCCAGCAGCTTGGGGGCGACGGTCACTGAAGCTTTCTTT. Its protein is CASSLGATVTEAFF.

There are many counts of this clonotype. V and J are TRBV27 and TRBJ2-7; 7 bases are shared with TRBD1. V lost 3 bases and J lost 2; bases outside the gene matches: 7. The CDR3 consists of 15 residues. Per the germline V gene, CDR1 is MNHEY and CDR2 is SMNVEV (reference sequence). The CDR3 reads CASSFSGQNPYEQYF. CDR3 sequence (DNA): TGTGCCAGCAGTTTTTCGGGACAGAATCCCTACGAGCAGTACTTC.

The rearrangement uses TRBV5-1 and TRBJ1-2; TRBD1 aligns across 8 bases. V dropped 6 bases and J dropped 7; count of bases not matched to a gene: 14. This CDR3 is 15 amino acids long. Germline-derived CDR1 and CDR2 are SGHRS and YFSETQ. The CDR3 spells CASTMGPGGLSGYTF. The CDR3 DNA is TGCGCCAGCACCATGGGGCCAGGGGGCCTTTCTGGCTACACCTTC. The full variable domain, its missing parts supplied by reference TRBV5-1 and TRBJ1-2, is KAGVTQTPRYLIKTRGQQVTLSCSPISGHRSVSWYQQTPGQGLQFLFEYFSETQRNKGNFPGRFSGRQFSNSRSEMNVSTLELGDSALYLCASTMGPGGLSGYTFGSGTRLTVV.

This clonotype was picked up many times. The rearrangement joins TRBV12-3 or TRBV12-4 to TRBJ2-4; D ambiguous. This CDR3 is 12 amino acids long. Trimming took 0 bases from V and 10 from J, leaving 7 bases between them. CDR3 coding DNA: TGTGCCAGCAGTTTAGCGAACAGAATTCAGTACTTC. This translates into CASSLANRIQYF.

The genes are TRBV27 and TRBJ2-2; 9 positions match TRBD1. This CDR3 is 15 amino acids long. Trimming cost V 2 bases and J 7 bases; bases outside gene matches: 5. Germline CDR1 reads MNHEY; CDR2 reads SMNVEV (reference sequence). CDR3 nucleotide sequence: TGTGCCAGCAGTTTACAAGACAGGGGGGTCGGGGAGCTGTTTTTT. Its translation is CASSLQDRGVGELFF.

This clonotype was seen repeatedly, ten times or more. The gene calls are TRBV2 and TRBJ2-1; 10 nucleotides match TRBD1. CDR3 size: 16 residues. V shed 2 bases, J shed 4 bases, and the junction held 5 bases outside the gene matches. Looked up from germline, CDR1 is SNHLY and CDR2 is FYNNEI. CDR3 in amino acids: CASSENPGQGYNEQFF. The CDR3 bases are TGTGCCAGCAGTGAAAACCCGGGACAGGGGTACAATGAGCAGTTCTTC.

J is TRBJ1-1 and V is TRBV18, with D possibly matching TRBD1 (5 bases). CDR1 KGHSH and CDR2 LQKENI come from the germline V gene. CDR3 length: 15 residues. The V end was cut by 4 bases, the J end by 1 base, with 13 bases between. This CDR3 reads CASSQLQGENTEAFF. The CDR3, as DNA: TGTGCCAGCTCACAACTCCAAGGGGAGAACACTGAAGCTTTCTTT.

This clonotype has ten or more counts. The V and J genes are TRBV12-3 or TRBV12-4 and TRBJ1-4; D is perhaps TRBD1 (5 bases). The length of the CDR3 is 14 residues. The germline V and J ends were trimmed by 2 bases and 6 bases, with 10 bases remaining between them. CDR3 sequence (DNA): TGTGCCAGCAGTTTACCAGGGAGGCATGAAAAACTGTTTTTT. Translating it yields CASSLPGRHEKLFF.

CDR3 loop: CASSRDRVYNEQFF. In DNA form, the CDR3 reads TGTGCCAGCAGCAGGGACAGGGTCTACAATGAGCAGTTCTTC. V and J are TRBV6-1 and TRBJ2-1; 9 positions match TRBD1. Germline lookup yields CDR1 MNHNS and CDR2 SASEGT. V shed 6 bases, J shed 3 bases, and the junction held 3 bases outside the gene matches. The CDR3 sequence is 14 residues long.

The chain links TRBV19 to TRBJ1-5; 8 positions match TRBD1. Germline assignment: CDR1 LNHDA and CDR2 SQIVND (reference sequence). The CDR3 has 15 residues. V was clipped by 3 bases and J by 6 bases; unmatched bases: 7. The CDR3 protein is CASSISGQATQPQHF. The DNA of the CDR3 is TGTGCCAGTAGTATCTCGGGACAGGCGACTCAGCCCCAGCATTTT.

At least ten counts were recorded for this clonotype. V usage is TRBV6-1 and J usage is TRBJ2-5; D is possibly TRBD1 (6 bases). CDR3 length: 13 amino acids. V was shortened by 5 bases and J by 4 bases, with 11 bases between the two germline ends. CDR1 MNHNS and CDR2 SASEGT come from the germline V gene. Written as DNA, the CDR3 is TGTGCCAGCAGTAACAGGGAAGTAGAGACCCAGTACTTC. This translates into CASSNREVETQYF.

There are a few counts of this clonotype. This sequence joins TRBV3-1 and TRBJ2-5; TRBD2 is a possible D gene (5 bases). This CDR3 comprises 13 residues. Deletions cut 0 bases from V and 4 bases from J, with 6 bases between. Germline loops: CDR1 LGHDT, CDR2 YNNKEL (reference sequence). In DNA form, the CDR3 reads TGTGCCAGCAGCCAAGAGGGAGTAGAGACCCAGTACTTC. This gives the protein CASSQEGVETQYF.

The CDR3, as DNA: TGTGCCAGCAGCTTAGGGGACAGGGCCACCGGGGAGCTGTTTTTT. Amino acid sequence: CASSLGDRATGELFF. The rearrangement links TRBV11-2 to TRBJ2-2; TRBD1 matches 9 bases. Germline CDR1 reads SGHAT; CDR2 reads FQNNGV. V shed 1 base and J 4 bases; nucleotides not matched to a gene: 1. The CDR3 has 15 residues.

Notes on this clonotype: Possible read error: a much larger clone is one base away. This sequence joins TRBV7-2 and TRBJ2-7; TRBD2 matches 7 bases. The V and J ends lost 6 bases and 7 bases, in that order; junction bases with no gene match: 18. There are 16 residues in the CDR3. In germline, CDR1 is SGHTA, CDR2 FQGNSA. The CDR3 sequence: CASRYPGLHKSEEQYF. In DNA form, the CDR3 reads TGTGCCAGCAGATATCCGGGACTACACAAGTCTGAGGAGCAGTACTTC. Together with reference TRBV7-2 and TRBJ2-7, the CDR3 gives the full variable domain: GAGVSQSPSNKVTEKGKDVELRCDPISGHTALYWYRQSLGQGLEFLIYFQGNSAPDKSGLPSDRFSAERTGGSVSTLTIQRTQQEDSAVYLCASRYPGLHKSEEQYFGPGTRLTVT.

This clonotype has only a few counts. CDR3 protein: CSGVSWTEAFF. CDR3 DNA sequence: TGCAGCGGCGTAAGCTGGACTGAAGCTTTCTTT. This chain links TRBV29-1 with TRBJ1-1; D ambiguous. Deletions cut 7 bases from V and 5 bases from J, with 11 bases between. CDR3 length: 11 residues. Per the germline V gene, CDR1 is SQVTM and CDR2 is ANQGSEA.

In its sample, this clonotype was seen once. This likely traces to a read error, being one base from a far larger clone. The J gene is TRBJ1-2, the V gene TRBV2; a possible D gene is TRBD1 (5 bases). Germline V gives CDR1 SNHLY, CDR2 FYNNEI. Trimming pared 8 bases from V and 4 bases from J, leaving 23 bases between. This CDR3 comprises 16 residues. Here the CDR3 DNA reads TGTGCCAGCGGTCGCCTCCGGGACCTCAACTTCTATGGCTACACCTTC. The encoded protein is CASGRLRDLNFYGYTF.